Listed here are 25 T cell receptor beta chains from one sample, sequenced in a study of T cells in Graves' hyperthyroidism and ophthalmopathy (dated by TCRdb to between 2019 and 2020). Library construction relied on multiplex PCR. The data were produced on an Illumina HiSeq 2000. Amplification of TCR beta CDR3 regions was carried out from RNA transcripts. A first-round RT-PCR of the TCR CDR3 used the HTBI primer set with the Qiagen OneStep RT-PCR kit. TCRdb reran the public reads through fastp at Q25 and MiXCR, keeping productive beta chains. CDR3 protein duplicates are merged, each entry listing the most common genes and DNA. For this sample the table gives about 350,000 distinct CDR3 sequences, of which about 18% were detected only once. The ten most abundant clones make up around 3.6% of the sample. Sample: blood. The receptors were gathered from a woman aged 18-29 years with Graves' hyperthyroidism.

This clonotype occurred many times. The chain joins TRBV2 to TRBJ2-5, with 7 bases lining up with TRBD1. The CDR3 runs to 14 residues. In germline, CDR1 is SNHLY, CDR2 FYNNEI. The V gene end was trimmed by 6 bases and the J gene end by 3 bases; junction bases not matched to a gene: 7. This CDR3 reads CASRVDRAEETQYF. The DNA for the CDR3 is TGTGCCAGCAGGGTAGACAGGGCCGAAGAGACCCAGTACTTC. The full variable domain, with the rest looked up from reference TRBV2 and TRBJ2-5, is EPEVTQTPSHQVTQMGQEVILRCVPISNHLYFYWYRQILGQKVEFLVSFYNNEISEKSEIFDDQFSVERPDGSNFTLKIRSTKLEDSAMYFCASRVDRAEETQYFGPGTRLLVL.

This clonotype was counted at least ten times. The chain has TRBV19 and TRBJ2-2, with a possible D match to TRBD1 (6 bases). Trimming pared 5 bases from V and 5 bases from J, leaving 21 bases between. CDR3 length equals 17 residues. Germline CDR1 is LNHDA and CDR2 is SQIVND (reference sequence). The CDR3 DNA is TGTGCCAGTAGTCCGCCGGGACATGAGGTGGTGACCGGGGAGCTGTTTTTT. This gives the protein CASSPPGHEVVTGELFF. The full variable domain, its missing parts supplied by reference TRBV19 and TRBJ2-2, is DGGITQSPKYLFRKEGQNVTLSCEQNLNHDAMYWYRQDPGQGLRLIYYSQIVNDFQKGDIAEGYSVSREKKESFPLTVTSAQKNPTAFYLCASSPPGHEVVTGELFFGEGSRLTVL.

This clonotype was seen a few times. The chain links TRBV20-1 to TRBJ1-1, with D possibly TRBD1 on 5 matching bases. Germline loops: CDR1 DFQATT, CDR2 SNEGSKA (reference sequence). The V gene lost 0 bases and the J gene lost 4 bases, with 15 bases spanning the gap. The CDR3 runs to 15 residues. As DNA, the CDR3 is TGCAGTGCTAGAGACCCCCGGGGTAGGGGCACTGAAGCTTTCTTT. Protein product: CSARDPRGRGTEAFF.

At least ten counts were recorded for this clonotype. J is TRBJ2-7 and V is TRBV5-1, with D perhaps assigned TRBD1 or TRBD2 (6 bases each). This CDR3 has 15 amino acids. Germline V lookup: CDR1 SGHRS, CDR2 YFSETQ. Between the trimmed V and J ends, which lost 0 bases and 5 bases, there was a span of 15 bases. For the CDR3, the DNA is TGCGCCAGCAGCTTGGTAGGGGGGATCGGGGACGAGCAGTACTTC. Encoded protein: CASSLVGGIGDEQYF.

This clonotype was observed at least ten times. The CDR3, as DNA: TGTGCCTCCAGATCCCGCAATCAGCCCCAGCATTTT. It translates to CASRSRNQPQHF. This chain connects TRBV27 to TRBJ1-5, with D hard to call. CDR1 and CDR2 (germline): MNHEY, SMNVEV (reference sequence). Between the trimmed V and J ends, which lost 11 bases and 2 bases, there was a span of 10 bases. The CDR3 loop spans 12 amino acids.

This clonotype appeared many times. The chain employs TRBV20-1 and TRBJ2-7, with D maybe TRBD1 (6 bases). Per germline, CDR1 DFQATT and CDR2 SNEGSKA (reference sequence). Trimming cost V 3 bases and J 3 bases, with 9 bases left between them. The CDR3 consists of 12 residues. This CDR3 reads CSASQDSYEQYF. Written as DNA, the CDR3 is TGCAGTGCTAGTCAGGACAGCTACGAGCAGTACTTC.

This clonotype was detected many times. The rearrangement uses TRBV20-1 and TRBJ2-7, with D perhaps TRBD2 (6 bases). Trimming removed 1 base at V and 3 bases at J, with 13 bases between. This CDR3 has 14 residues. CDR1 is DFQATT, CDR2 SNEGSKA, per germline (reference sequence). The CDR3 region has the DNA TGCAGTGCTAGAGTGCCTAGCGCCGACTACGAGCAGTACTTC. Translating gives CSARVPSADYEQYF.

V is TRBV20-1 and J is TRBJ1-1; 9 positions match TRBD1. J lost 6 bases, V lost 0 bases, and 8 bases had no gene match. The CDR3 spans 15 residues. The germline CDR1 and CDR2 sequences are DFQATT and SNEGSKA (reference sequence). The CDR3 reads CSARDRTGGQPEAFF. The CDR3 bases are TGCAGTGCTAGAGATCGAACAGGGGGCCAACCTGAAGCTTTCTTT.

The chain couples TRBV3-1 to TRBJ2-6, with D perhaps given as TRBD1 or TRBD2 (5 bases each). V gave up 4 bases and J gave up 4 bases, with 5 bases separating them. The V gene's germline CDR1 is LGHDT and CDR2 YNNKEL (reference sequence). This CDR3 spans 13 amino acids. The CDR3 DNA reads TGTGCCAGCAGCCGGGGGGGGGCCAACGTCCTGACTTTC. It is translated as CASSRGGANVLTF.

A remark on this clonotype: A much larger clone sits a single nucleotide away, making a read error possible. This chain uses TRBV30 with TRBJ1-5; D is unclear. Per germline, CDR1 GTSNPN and CDR2 SVGIG (reference sequence). The CDR3 totals 14 residues. In DNA form, the CDR3 reads TGTGCCTGGAGTGAGGCCTATAGCAATCAGCCCCAGCAGTTT. Its protein is CAWSEAYSNQPQQF.

The rearrangement uses TRBV11-2 and TRBJ1-6; D is unresolved. Trimming took off 1 base at V and 9 bases at J, with 7 bases between the two ends. Germline CDR1 reads SGHAT; CDR2 reads FQNNGV. The CDR3 contains 13 residues. The CDR3: CASSLGRRSPLHF. As DNA, the CDR3 is TGTGCCAGCAGCTTAGGCAGGCGTTCACCCCTCCACTTT.

About this clonotype itself: Likely a read error: the CDR3 ends without its conserved phenylalanine or tryptophan. CDR3 protein: CASSRLELTDTQYC. CDR3 sequence (DNA): TGCGCCAGCAGTCGACTGGAACTCACAGATACGCAGTATTGT. The chain is built from TRBV10-1 and TRBJ2-3; D remains ambiguous. Per germline, CDR1 WNHNN and CDR2 SYGVQD (reference sequence). The V gene lost 5 bases and the J gene lost 2 bases, with 11 bases spanning the gap. This CDR3 region has 14 residues.

About this clonotype: Given a much more abundant clone one base away, this may be a read error. The chain joins TRBV24-1 to TRBJ2-2, with 7 bases that match TRBD1. J lost 4 bases, V lost 3 bases, and 7 bases had no gene match. Per germline, CDR1 KGHDR and CDR2 SFDVKD. This CDR3 has 16 amino acids. The DNA for the CDR3 is TGTGCCACCAGTGATCCGACAGGGTTGGGCACCGGGGAGCTGTTTTTT. This gives the protein CATSDPTGLGTGELFF.

The V call is TRBV6-5, the J call TRBJ2-5, with 7 nucleotides matching TRBD2. From germline, CDR1 is MNHEY and CDR2 SVGAGI. The trim removed 4 bases at V and 4 bases at J, leaving 6 bases unmatched. There are 14 residues in the CDR3. CDR3 protein: CASSSDSGSETQYF. CDR3 nucleotides: TGTGCCAGCAGTTCCGATAGCGGGTCAGAGACCCAGTACTTC.

This clonotype has a handful of counts. The chain combines TRBV19 with TRBJ2-4; the D is unclear. Trimming took off 6 bases at V and 6 bases at J, with 18 bases between the two ends. This CDR3 has 15 residues. Germline loops: CDR1 LNHDA, CDR2 SQIVND (reference sequence). The CDR3 here is CASSIALGFGNIQYF. The CDR3 region has the DNA TGTGCCAGTAGCATTGCCCTAGGTTTTGGAAACATTCAGTACTTC.

In this sample, this clonotype turned up many times. The DNA for the CDR3 is TGTGCCAGCAGTGAGGCTAGCGGGGGAATAGAGACCCAGTACTTC. Protein: CASSEASGGIETQYF. This sequence joins TRBV2 and TRBJ2-5, with 10 bases aligning to TRBD2. The trim removed 3 bases at V and 4 bases at J, leaving 5 bases unmatched. The CDR3 extends over 15 amino acids. CDR1 SNHLY and CDR2 FYNNEI come from the germline V gene.

This clonotype came up a few times. The J gene is TRBJ1-3, the V gene TRBV19, with TRBD1 matching over 10 bases. After removal of 3 bases from V and 4 bases from J, the junction contained 15 bases not matched to a gene. Germline values: CDR1 LNHDA, CDR2 SQIVND (reference sequence). The CDR3 contains 19 residues. The CDR3 DNA follows: TGTGCCAGTAGTATGTTTGGGACAGGGGCGCTATTTCTGGGAAACACCATATATTTT. Protein sequence: CASSMFGTGALFLGNTIYF. The full variable domain, its missing parts supplied by reference TRBV19 and TRBJ1-3, is DGGITQSPKYLFRKEGQNVTLSCEQNLNHDAMYWYRQDPGQGLRLIYYSQIVNDFQKGDIAEGYSVSREKKESFPLTVTSAQKNPTAFYLCASSMFGTGALFLGNTIYFGEGSWLTVV.

This clonotype was seen at least ten times. The chain links TRBV6-1 to TRBJ2-7, with 7 bases lining up with TRBD2. The CDR3 covers 13 residues. V lost 8 bases and J lost 2; bases outside the gene matches: 6. Germline CDR1 and CDR2: MNHNS and SASEGT. The DNA for the CDR3 is TGTGCCAGCGAGCTAGCGGACCCCTACGAGCAGTACTTC. Protein product: CASELADPYEQYF.

This chain connects TRBV25-1 to TRBJ1-5; no clear D. V was trimmed by 4 bases and J by 1 base, leaving 8 bases between them. Germline CDR1 reads MGHDK; CDR2 reads SYGVNS. This CDR3 comprises 14 residues. The CDR3 reads CASSGEESNQPQHF. As DNA, the CDR3 is TGTGCCAGCAGTGGGGAAGAGAGCAATCAGCCCCAGCATTTT.

This clonotype was seen at least ten times. The rearrangement links TRBV6-5 to TRBJ2-5; D not certain. CDR1 and CDR2 from the germline V gene are MNHEY and SVGAGI. Trimming stripped 4 bases from V and 2 bases from J, with 11 bases between. This CDR3 is built from 14 residues. Written as DNA, the CDR3 is TGTGCCAGCAGTTCAAGACATCTTCAAGAGACCCAGTACTTC. Its protein is CASSSRHLQETQYF.

This clonotype appeared many times. This chain connects TRBV12-3 or TRBV12-4 to TRBJ2-2; 7 bases match TRBD1. Trimming at V came to 7 bases and at J to 2 bases, leaving 10 bases not matched to a gene. The CDR3 runs to 16 residues. DNA for the CDR3: TGTGCCAGCACAACCCCGGGACAGCTTAACACCGGGGAGCTGTTTTTT. This translates into CASTTPGQLNTGELFF.

The chain is built from TRBV6-2 or TRBV6-3 and TRBJ1-5; TRBD1 might be the D (5 bases). The CDR3 loop spans 12 amino acids. Germline CDR1 and CDR2: MNHEY and SVGEGT. V lost 4 bases and J 9 bases, leaving 10 bases between the germline ends. The CDR3 DNA sequence: TGTGCCAGCAGTTGGGCCCAGGGGCCCCAGCATTTT. Encoded protein: CASSWAQGPQHF.

There are many counts of this clonotype. The rearrangement uses TRBV5-1 and TRBJ1-1, with no clear D. V lost 1 base and J lost 3, with 10 bases in between. Germline V gives CDR1 SGHRS, CDR2 YFSETQ. The CDR3 is made up of 14 amino acids. CDR3 coding DNA: TGCGCCAGCAGCTTGACCGGGATTGACACTGAAGCTTTCTTT. Protein: CASSLTGIDTEAFF.

This clonotype was observed many times. Here the CDR3 DNA reads TGCAGTGCTCCTCCTTTCTATGGGACCCAAGAGACCCAGTACTTC. Its translation: CSAPPFYGTQETQYF. V and J are TRBV20-1 and TRBJ2-5; D is possibly TRBD1 or TRBD2 (5 bases each). This CDR3 region has 15 residues. Germline V lookup: CDR1 DFQATT, CDR2 SNEGSKA (reference sequence). The germline V and J ends were trimmed by 5 bases and 1 base, with 17 bases remaining between them.

This clonotype was seen a handful of times. The V call is TRBV12-3 or TRBV12-4, the J call TRBJ1-1, with unresolved D. The V end was cut by 2 bases, the J end by 11 bases, with 9 bases between. CDR3 length: 11 amino acids. The CDR3 DNA is TGTGCCAGCAGTTTACGGGAGTCGGCTTTCTTT. It is translated as CASSLRESAFF.